This is a list of T cell receptor beta chains from one sample in a study of OX40 agonist ivuxolimab in advanced cancers. The protocol was immunoSEQ multiplex PCR, while the TCRdb copy is restricted to in-frame clones and leaves out a portion. The sample includes nearly 60,000 clones, approximately 88% of them seen just once. The material was CD4+ or CD8+ T cells sorted from blood, obtained in a trial of the OX40 agonist ivuxolimab. Receptors were obtained from an adult with an advanced solid tumor such as melanoma, head and neck, liver or kidney cancer. Each CDR3 is given without its conserved first and last residue. The D gene is left open where the match is weak.

D	V	CDR3
TRBD2	TRBV5-1	ASSFMLAGTRRSYNEQF
.	TRBV10-3	AITSPGTQEAF
TRBD1	TRBV18	ASSPQSDRGTEAF
.	TRBV5-4	ASSLGVSTDTQY
TRBD2	TRBV4-3	ASSQAGTSGSTADTQY
.	TRBV11-3	ASSPHFSTGELF
TRBD1	TRBV28	ASTTEDRPYEQY
TRBD2	TRBV6-4	ANQLAGGIEQY
.	TRBV6-6	ASSAQVNTEAF
TRBD1	TRBV10-3	AILGQGDYGYT
.	TRBV5-1	ASSRGGLSSGDEQF
.	TRBV2	ASSGYRDGNQPQH
.	TRBV28	ASSPPQGLNSPLH
TRBD1	TRBV6-5	ASSSPGQGLFGYT
.	TRBV28	ASSLGAGPSRKDTEAF
.	TRBV2	ASSVAASTDTQY
.	TRBV10-2	ASSEFPDTEAF
TRBD2	TRBV7-2	ASRPAGGSGELF
TRBD2	TRBV7-2	ASSLGLAGGNEQF
TRBD1	TRBV7-2	ASSRGTVGNEQF
.	TRBV7-9	ASIAGTEPGYT
.	TRBV14	ASSQVAGPYEQY
TRBD1	TRBV9	ASSVGTGNQETQY
TRBD1	TRBV7-9	ATPPTGTNEQF
.	TRBV5-6	ASSLRVNTEAF
.	TRBV28	ASSLFDGGRETQY
.	TRBV2	ASRRDSTDTQY
.	TRBV2	ASRGAAGNQPQH
TRBD1	TRBV29-1	SVVTGGNDYT
.	TRBV9	ASSVGNANTEAF
.	TRBV30	ASSKGPQAF
.	TRBV18	ASSPDLVSTDTQY
.	TRBV6-5	ASSSPGRRYEQY
.	TRBV28	ASTGSVSGNTIY
TRBD1	TRBV6-4	ASSEHKGTGDISPLH
TRBD1	TRBV6-1	ASSRQGTAYGYT
.	TRBV2	ASSPQGVGELF
.	TRBV11-2	ASKRFGSGPRDEQF
.	TRBV5-6	ASSLASRNTEAF